The 21 T cell receptor beta chains presented below share a single source sample, sequenced in a study of T cell repertoires in cytomegalovirus infection. TCRdb re-called the reads through MiXCR, storing one row per CDR3 protein. The sample lists about 470,000 distinct CDR3 sequences, 42% occurring once. These receptors are not linked to any known antigen. This specimen consisted of cultured PBMCs, obtained from culture after CMV antigen stimulation. These receptors originate from a human donor in good health (CMV status not recorded). Some clones in this sample may be carry-over from other donors' samples.

This chain links TRBV4-1 with TRBJ2-5; 7 positions agree with TRBD1. The germline V gene has CDR1 MGHRA and CDR2 YSYEKL. The J segment lost 5 bases and the V segment lost 4 bases, leaving 7 bases of the junction unmatched. There are 14 residues in the CDR3. In DNA, the CDR3 is TGCGCCAGCAGCCGGCGCCCCAGGGGGGAGACCCAGTACTTC. It is translated as CASSRRPRGETQYF.

This sequence joins TRBV7-2 and TRBJ2-1; 8 bases match TRBD2. The junction had 2 bases not matched to a gene; V was cut back by 1 base and J by 15 bases. Germline values: CDR1 SGHTA, CDR2 FQGNSA. There are 11 residues in the CDR3. The CDR3 reads CASSLGGGLFF. CDR3 nucleotide sequence: TGTGCCAGCAGCTTAGGCGGGGGGCTGTTCTTC.

The chain combines TRBV2 with TRBJ1-3; D is possibly TRBD1 (5 bases). Between the trimmed V and J ends, which lost 2 bases and 0 bases, there was a span of 8 bases. From germline, CDR1 is SNHLY and CDR2 FYNNEI. The CDR3 has 15 amino acids. This CDR3 is CASSERQLSGNTIYF. The DNA of the CDR3 is TGTGCCAGCAGTGAACGACAGCTCTCTGGAAACACCATATATTTT. The entire variable domain, with the rest obtained from reference TRBV2 and TRBJ1-3, is as follows: EPEVTQTPSHQVTQMGQEVILRCVPISNHLYFYWYRQILGQKVEFLVSFYNNEISEKSEIFDDQFSVERPDGSNFTLKIRSTKLEDSAMYFCASSERQLSGNTIYFGEGSWLTVV.

The J gene is TRBJ2-5, the V gene TRBV20-1; 11 bases map to TRBD2. CDR3 size: 14 residues. CDR1 and CDR2 (germline): DFQATT, SNEGSKA (reference sequence). Trimming cost V 6 bases and J 3 bases; bases outside gene matches: 6. The CDR3 DNA is TGCAGTGCGGTAGCGGGAGGGCCGGAAGAGACCCAGTACTTC. It is translated as CSAVAGGPEETQYF.

This chain joins TRBV6-2 or TRBV6-3 and TRBJ2-7; no clear D. CDR1 and CDR2 (germline): MNHEY, SVGEGT. The germline V and J ends were trimmed by 8 bases and 2 bases, with 7 bases remaining between them. The CDR3 sequence is 11 residues long. The DNA of the CDR3 is TGTGCCAGCGGGCCGGCCTACGAGCAGTACTTC. Protein product: CASGPAYEQYF.

This chain links TRBV6-1 with TRBJ2-5; D may be TRBD1 or TRBD2 (5 bases each). CDR3 length: 13 residues. The germline V gene encodes CDR1 MNHNS and CDR2 SASEGT. The V and J ends lost 5 bases and 10 bases respectively, with 17 bases between them. This CDR3 is CASSTGPDLFQYF. CDR3 DNA: TGTGCCAGCAGTACGGGGCCAGATCTTTTCCAGTACTTC.

A few counts support this clonotype. This chain connects TRBV7-8 to TRBJ2-3; TRBD2 matches at 8 bases. The CDR3 runs 15 residues. In germline, CDR1 is SGHVS, CDR2 FQNEAQ. Trimming removed 3 bases from V and 4 bases from J; junction bases left unmatched: 6. This CDR3 reads CASSFTTSEADTQYF. For the CDR3, the DNA is TGTGCCAGCAGCTTCACGACTAGCGAGGCAGATACGCAGTATTTT.

The rearrangement uses TRBV10-3 and TRBJ1-5, with D possibly TRBD1 on 6 matching bases. The CDR3 has 12 residues. The ends were cut back, 10 bases at V and 7 bases at J, with 14 bases in the middle. Per germline, CDR1 ENHRY and CDR2 SYGVKD. CDR3 region: CATSGDGQPQHF. The CDR3 DNA sequence: TGTGCCACCTCAGGGGATGGACAGCCCCAGCATTTT.

The V call is TRBV20-1, the J call TRBJ2-4; 9 bases agree with TRBD1. V shed 3 bases, J shed 5 bases, and the junction held 5 bases outside the gene matches. The CDR3 totals 14 residues. The germline V gene has CDR1 DFQATT and CDR2 SNEGSKA (reference sequence). DNA of the CDR3: TGCAGTGCTAGGGGACAGGGATACGAAAACATTCAGTACTTC. Translation gives CSARGQGYENIQYF.

This clonotype showed up just a few times. This rearrangement joins TRBV7-6 to TRBJ2-5; 7 positions match TRBD1. Germline-derived CDR1 and CDR2 are SGHVS and FNYEAQ. The V and J ends lost 4 bases and 9 bases, in that order; junction bases with no gene match: 11. The CDR3 runs 14 residues. The chain's CDR3 is CASSYPDRWMAQYF. In DNA, the CDR3 is TGTGCCAGCAGCTACCCGGACAGGTGGATGGCCCAGTACTTC.

The V and J genes are TRBV7-6 and TRBJ2-5; D is unresolved. Germline CDR1 SGHVS, CDR2 FNYEAQ. The CDR3 is 12 amino acids. The ends were cut back, 5 bases at V and 5 bases at J, with 9 bases in the middle. In DNA, the CDR3 is TGTGCCAGCAGCCGCCCTGGTGAGACCCAGTACTTC. Its translation is CASSRPGETQYF.

This clonotype was observed a handful of times. The chain carries TRBV20-1 and TRBJ2-7; 10 bases are a match to TRBD1. The CDR3 has 11 residues. Germline assignment: CDR1 DFQATT and CDR2 SNEGSKA (reference sequence). J gave up 6 bases and V 5 bases, and 1 base lay outside the gene matches. The CDR3 is CSAGDRGEQYF. CDR3 in DNA: TGCAGTGCTGGGGACAGGGGCGAGCAGTACTTC.

In this sample, this clonotype turned up many times. The chain carries TRBV7-8 and TRBJ2-5, with unresolved D. V was trimmed by 5 bases and J by 2 bases, leaving 18 bases between them. The germline CDR1 and CDR2 sequences are SGHVS and FQNEAQ. The CDR3 is made up of 16 amino acids. The CDR3 DNA follows: TGTGCCAGCAGCGGGGAAGAGGATTATGGACAAGAGACCCAGTACTTC. Translation gives CASSGEEDYGQETQYF.

The rearrangement links TRBV30 to TRBJ1-1; TRBD1 matches at 7 bases. The CDR3 sequence is 14 residues long. Trimming cost V 2 bases and J 4 bases; bases outside gene matches: 7. Per germline, CDR1 GTSNPN and CDR2 SVGIG (reference sequence). CDR3 amino acids: CAWSPGAGGTEAFF. CDR3 bases: TGTGCCTGGAGTCCAGGGGCAGGGGGCACTGAAGCTTTCTTT.

The J gene is TRBJ1-2, the V gene TRBV7-2, with 10 bases fitting TRBD1. The CDR3 has 16 amino acids. CDR1 is SGHTA, CDR2 FQGNSA, per germline. V shed 5 bases and J 8 bases; nucleotides not matched to a gene: 14. The CDR3: CASSAPGGTGVYGYTF. The DNA for the CDR3 is TGTGCCAGCAGCGCCCCTGGCGGGACAGGGGTTTACGGCTACACCTTC.

The chain recombines TRBV10-3 with TRBJ1-4; D unresolved. The length of the CDR3 is 14 residues. Trimming pared 2 bases from V and 2 bases from J, leaving 6 bases between. Germline loops: CDR1 ENHRY, CDR2 SYGVKD. CDR3 coding DNA: TGTGCCATCAGTGAGGTCAGCACTAATGAAAAACTGTTTTTT. The encoded protein is CAISEVSTNEKLFF.

This clonotype occurred a few times. The gene calls are TRBV10-3 and TRBJ1-6; D remains unclear. Per the germline V gene, CDR1 is ENHRY and CDR2 is SYGVKD. The CDR3 length is 13 residues. V lost 2 bases to trimming and J lost 7 bases, with 6 bases between them. CDR3 region: CAISEGGNSPLHF. CDR3 DNA sequence: TGTGCCATCAGTGAGGGCGGGAATTCACCCCTCCACTTT.

About this clonotype: It is likely a read error, because the conserved phenylalanine at the end of the CDR3 is missing. The CDR3 nucleotides read TGTGCCATCAGTCGCTCCTTGGGGAACACTGAAGCTTTCTCT. Protein: CAISRSLGNTEAFS. J is TRBJ1-1 and V is TRBV10-3; no definite D call. The CDR3 extends over 14 amino acids. V was clipped by 5 bases and J by 1 base, with 11 bases between them. Germline V gene data show CDR1 as ENHRY and CDR2 as SYGVKD.

The table lists this clonotype with a few counts. The chain has TRBV7-8 and TRBJ1-1; no clear D. This CDR3 region has 15 residues. V was trimmed by 6 bases and J by 6 bases, leaving 20 bases between them. Germline loops: CDR1 SGHVS, CDR2 FQNEAQ. In DNA, the CDR3 is TGTGCCAGCAGATCTGTGGGCAGGTCAACCGCTGAAGCTTTCTTT. It specifies CASRSVGRSTAEAFF. Full variable domain (remainder filled in from reference TRBV7-8 and TRBJ1-1): GAGVSQSPRYKVAKRGQDVALRCDPISGHVSLFWYQQALGQGPEFLTYFQNEAQLDKSGLPSDRFFAERPEGSVSTLKIQRTQQEDSAVYLCASRSVGRSTAEAFFGQGTRLTVV.

In nucleotides, the CDR3 is TGTGCCAGCAGTTATGGGCTAGCGGGAACGGATGAGCAGTTCTTC. This translates into CASSYGLAGTDEQFF. The chain uses TRBV6-2 or TRBV6-3 and TRBJ2-1; TRBD2 matches 9 bases. Trimming removed 3 bases from V and 8 bases from J; junction bases left unmatched: 8. The CDR3 consists of 15 residues. In germline, CDR1 is MNHEY, CDR2 SVGEGT.

The rearrangement links TRBV4-1 to TRBJ2-5; no definite D call. The CDR3 totals 17 residues. Germline V gene data show CDR1 as MGHRA and CDR2 as YSYEKL. V was pared by 1 base and J by 4 bases, with 19 bases between. The CDR3, as DNA: TGCGCCAGCAGCCAAGTCGGACGGGCCATTAATGGAGAGACCCAGTACTTC. This encodes CASSQVGRAINGETQYF.